The present entry profiles one T cell receptor (beta chain) with its context. The antigen is unknown. Each CDR3 protein is one row after TCRdb ran MiXCR on the multiplex PCR reads. The sample includes around 230,000 distinct CDR3 sequences, roughly 32% seen only once; the top ten take around 1.5%. The V gene's germline CDR1 is DFQATT and CDR2 SNEGSKA (reference sequence). The trim removed 3 bases at V and 4 bases at J, leaving 3 bases unmatched. CDR3 length: 14 residues. This entry is derived from a study of breast tumors, draining lymph nodes, adjacent tissues. Broader study findings: Tumor TCR diversity was below lymph nodes but above nontumor tissue.

Breast cancer patients provided tissue from their axillary draining lymph nodes. The gene calls are TRBV20-1 and TRBJ2-6, with 7 bases identical to TRBD2. This TCR was recovered from a female donor with breast cancer. Some clones in this sample may be carry-over from other donors' samples. Sequenced input: axillary lymph node tissue. The CDR3 loop is CSASELAGANVLTF. The CDR3, as DNA: TGCAGTGCTAGTGAACTAGCGGGGGCCAACGTCCTGACTTTC.